This is a list of T cell receptor beta chains from one sample in a study of OX40 agonist ivuxolimab in advanced cancers. Repertoires were generated with immunoSEQ multiplex PCR, while TCRdb's copy carries only in-frame clones and drops some. The sample lists around 58,000 clones, around 87% occurring once. The sample in question was CD4+ or CD8+ T cells sorted from blood, obtained in a trial of the OX40 agonist ivuxolimab. The receptors were gathered from an adult with an advanced solid tumor such as melanoma, head and neck, liver or kidney cancer. Both conserved end residues are part of each CDR3. Each record gives: V gene, clone size, D gene, J gene, CDR3 DNA, CDR3 protein. A D gene is named only where the DNA matches it firmly. Part of the rows lack a size; the others show once, few, many or a class for expanded clones.

V gene: TRBV5-1
clone size: -
D gene: -
J gene: TRBJ2-6
CDR3 DNA: TGCGCCAGCAGCCCCCAAGCCTCCAGCTCTGGGGCCAACGTCCTGACTTTC
CDR3 protein: CASSPQASSSGANVLTF

V gene: TRBV9
clone size: -
D gene: -
J gene: TRBJ1-5
CDR3 DNA: TGTGCCAGCAGCTTAAGAGGGTCGGGACAGCCCCAGCATTTT
CDR3 protein: CASSLRGSGQPQHF

V gene: TRBV5-1
clone size: -
D gene: TRBD2
J gene: TRBJ2-7
CDR3 DNA: TGCGCCAGCAGCACACAAGCGGGAGAAATCTTCGAGCAGTACTTC
CDR3 protein: CASSTQAGEIFEQYF

V gene: TRBV4-2
clone size: -
D gene: -
J gene: TRBJ2-5
CDR3 DNA: TGTGCCAGCAGCCCCGGAGGACGGGAGATGGAGACCCAGTACTTC
CDR3 protein: CASSPGGREMETQYF

V gene: TRBV19
clone size: -
D gene: -
J gene: TRBJ2-1
CDR3 DNA: TGTGCCAGTAGTATTGGGGAAACCTACAATGAGCAGTTCTTC
CDR3 protein: CASSIGETYNEQFF

V gene: TRBV7-6
clone size: -
D gene: TRBD2
J gene: TRBJ2-3
CDR3 DNA: TGTGCCAGCAGCTTAGCTAGCGGGGGGTTGGATACGCAGTATTTT
CDR3 protein: CASSLASGGLDTQYF

V gene: TRBV7-2
clone size: -
D gene: -
J gene: TRBJ2-3
CDR3 DNA: TGTGCCAGCAGCTTAAGGGCGGGACAGATTACAGATACGCAGTATTTT
CDR3 protein: CASSLRAGQITDTQYF

V gene: TRBV10-3
clone size: once
D gene: -
J gene: TRBJ2-7
CDR3 DNA: TGTGCCATCAGTGATAGGGATAAGGGCGAGCAGTACTTC
CDR3 protein: CAISDRDKGEQYF

V gene: TRBV7-9
clone size: -
D gene: TRBD1
J gene: TRBJ1-6
CDR3 DNA: TGTGCCAGCAGCACCGGGACAGGGAGCTCCTATAATTCACCCCTCCACTTT
CDR3 protein: CASSTGTGSSYNSPLHF

V gene: TRBV6-1
clone size: few
D gene: TRBD1
J gene: TRBJ1-1
CDR3 DNA: TGTGCCAGCACCTTGGACAGGGGGGGGCTTACTGAAGCTTTCTTT
CDR3 protein: CASTLDRGGLTEAFF

V gene: TRBV2
clone size: -
D gene: -
J gene: TRBJ2-7
CDR3 DNA: TGTGCCAGCAGGGGGACCCAAGCCCGCTACGAGCAGTACTTC
CDR3 protein: CASRGTQARYEQYF

V gene: TRBV2
clone size: -
D gene: -
J gene: TRBJ2-7
CDR3 DNA: TGTGCCAGCAGTGAAACCTCCCTCCCTTCCTTC
CDR3 protein: CASSETSLPSF

V gene: TRBV11-2
clone size: -
D gene: -
J gene: TRBJ2-5
CDR3 DNA: TGTGCCAGCAGCTTAGATTTGGGGAGCCAAGAGACCCAGTACTTC
CDR3 protein: CASSLDLGSQETQYF

V gene: TRBV7-9
clone size: -
D gene: -
J gene: TRBJ1-2
CDR3 DNA: TGTGCCAGCAGCTCCGGGGTCTATGGCTACACCTTC
CDR3 protein: CASSSGVYGYTF

V gene: TRBV5-1
clone size: -
D gene: -
J gene: TRBJ2-7
CDR3 DNA: TGCGCCAGCAGCTTGGTCTCGGCAGACTCCTACGAGCAGTACTTC
CDR3 protein: CASSLVSADSYEQYF

V gene: TRBV6-1
clone size: -
D gene: TRBD1
J gene: TRBJ2-7
CDR3 DNA: TGTGCCAGCAGCCTAACAGGGGTAAAGGGCGAGCAGTACTTC
CDR3 protein: CASSLTGVKGEQYF

V gene: TRBV5-4
clone size: -
D gene: -
J gene: TRBJ2-7
CDR3 DNA: TGTGCCAGCAGCGGCACCGGGGCGACCGCGCAGTACTTC
CDR3 protein: CASSGTGATAQYF

V gene: TRBV11-2
clone size: -
D gene: TRBD1
J gene: TRBJ2-5
CDR3 DNA: TGTGCCAGCAGCTTACAAGGGGGCTTCGAGACCCAGTACTTC
CDR3 protein: CASSLQGGFETQYF

V gene: TRBV2
clone size: -
D gene: TRBD2
J gene: TRBJ2-3
CDR3 DNA: TGTGCCACCCTAGCGGGGGGAAGAGATACGCAGTATTTT
CDR3 protein: CATLAGGRDTQYF

V gene: TRBV5-8
clone size: -
D gene: -
J gene: TRBJ2-7
CDR3 DNA: TGTGCCAGCTCCGAGGAAACTGAATATCTCTACGAGCAGTACTTC
CDR3 protein: CASSEETEYLYEQYF

V gene: TRBV9
clone size: -
D gene: TRBD2
J gene: TRBJ2-2
CDR3 DNA: TGTGCCAGCAGGGGCGGGAGAGGTAACACCGGGGAGCTGTTTTTT
CDR3 protein: CASRGGRGNTGELFF

V gene: TRBV27
clone size: -
D gene: -
J gene: TRBJ1-6
CDR3 DNA: TGTGCCAGCAGTTTTGCAGGCCGAGCCTATAATTCACCCCTCCACTTT
CDR3 protein: CASSFAGRAYNSPLHF

V gene: TRBV5-1
clone size: -
D gene: -
J gene: TRBJ1-2
CDR3 DNA: TGCGCCAGCAGTTCGGGTACCCTGCGGTATGGCTACACCTTC
CDR3 protein: CASSSGTLRYGYTF

V gene: TRBV6-1
clone size: -
D gene: TRBD2
J gene: TRBJ2-7
CDR3 DNA: TGTGCCAGCAGACTAGCGGGGGTTAGCTCCTACGAGCAGTACTTC
CDR3 protein: CASRLAGVSSYEQYF

V gene: TRBV5-7
clone size: -
D gene: TRBD2
J gene: TRBJ2-7
CDR3 DNA: TGTGCCAGCAGCCCGGATAGCGGGAGGGTTCTCGAGCAGTACTTC
CDR3 protein: CASSPDSGRVLEQYF

V gene: TRBV7-8
clone size: -
D gene: -
J gene: TRBJ2-1
CDR3 DNA: TGTGCCAGCAGCTTAGGGCAGCGGAGGAGCAATGAGCAGTTCTTC
CDR3 protein: CASSLGQRRSNEQFF

V gene: TRBV5-6
clone size: once
D gene: TRBD2
J gene: TRBJ2-1
CDR3 DNA: TGTGCCAGCAGCCAACCAGCGGGAGGAAAGCAGTTCTTC
CDR3 protein: CASSQPAGGKQFF

V gene: TRBV9
clone size: -
D gene: TRBD1
J gene: TRBJ1-4
CDR3 DNA: TGTGCCAGCAGCATAGACAGGGGGAACGAAAAACTGTTTTTT
CDR3 protein: CASSIDRGNEKLFF

V gene: TRBV19
clone size: -
D gene: -
J gene: TRBJ1-6
CDR3 DNA: TGTGCCAGTAGAGAGCGGGGCAGGGATAATTCACCCCTCCACTTT
CDR3 protein: CASRERGRDNSPLHF

V gene: TRBV19
clone size: -
D gene: -
J gene: TRBJ1-4
CDR3 DNA: TGTGCCACTCACAGGGCCACTAATGAAAAACTGTTTTTT
CDR3 protein: CATHRATNEKLFF

V gene: TRBV2
clone size: -
D gene: TRBD1
J gene: TRBJ1-1
CDR3 DNA: TGTGCCAGCAGTCTGACAGGGACCACTGAAGCTTTCTTT
CDR3 protein: CASSLTGTTEAFF

V gene: TRBV4-3
clone size: -
D gene: TRBD1
J gene: TRBJ1-4
CDR3 DNA: TGCGCCAGCAGCCAAGGGACAGGACCTAATGAAAAACTGTTTTTT
CDR3 protein: CASSQGTGPNEKLFF

V gene: TRBV19
clone size: -
D gene: -
J gene: TRBJ1-1
CDR3 DNA: TGTGCCAGTAGTCCTCATGGGGATCAGACTGAAGCTTTCTTT
CDR3 protein: CASSPHGDQTEAFF

V gene: TRBV7-2
clone size: -
D gene: TRBD1
J gene: TRBJ1-2
CDR3 DNA: TGTGCCAGCAGCGCCCCTAGGGGGCCAACGGGCTACACCTTC
CDR3 protein: CASSAPRGPTGYTF

V gene: TRBV10-3
clone size: few
D gene: -
J gene: TRBJ1-1
CDR3 DNA: TGTGCCATCAGTCCTTCTGGGAACACTGAAGCTTTCTTT
CDR3 protein: CAISPSGNTEAFF

V gene: TRBV5-1
clone size: few
D gene: TRBD1
J gene: TRBJ1-6
CDR3 DNA: TGCGCCAGCAGCTCGGAGGGGGCCGCACCCCTCCACTTT
CDR3 protein: CASSSEGAAPLHF

V gene: TRBV30
clone size: once
D gene: -
J gene: TRBJ1-2
CDR3 DNA: TGTGCCTGGAGTGTACGAGGGCTATGGGGCTACACCTTC
CDR3 protein: CAWSVRGLWGYTF

V gene: TRBV5-1
clone size: -
D gene: TRBD1
J gene: TRBJ1-1
CDR3 DNA: TGCGCCAGCAGCTTACACAGGGGGGACACTGAAGCTTTCTTT
CDR3 protein: CASSLHRGDTEAFF